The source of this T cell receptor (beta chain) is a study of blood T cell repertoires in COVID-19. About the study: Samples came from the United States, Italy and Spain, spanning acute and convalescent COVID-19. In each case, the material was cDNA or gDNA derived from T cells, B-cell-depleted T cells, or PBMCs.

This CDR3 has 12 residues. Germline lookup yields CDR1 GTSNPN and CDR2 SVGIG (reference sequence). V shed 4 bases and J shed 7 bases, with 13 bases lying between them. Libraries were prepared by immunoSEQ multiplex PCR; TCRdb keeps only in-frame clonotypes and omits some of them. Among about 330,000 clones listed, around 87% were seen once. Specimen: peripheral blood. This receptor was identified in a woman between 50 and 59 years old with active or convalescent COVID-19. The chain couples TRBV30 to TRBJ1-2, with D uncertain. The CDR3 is CAWNRDGSGYTF. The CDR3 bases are TGTGCCTGGAATCGGGATGGGTCTGGCTACACCTTC.